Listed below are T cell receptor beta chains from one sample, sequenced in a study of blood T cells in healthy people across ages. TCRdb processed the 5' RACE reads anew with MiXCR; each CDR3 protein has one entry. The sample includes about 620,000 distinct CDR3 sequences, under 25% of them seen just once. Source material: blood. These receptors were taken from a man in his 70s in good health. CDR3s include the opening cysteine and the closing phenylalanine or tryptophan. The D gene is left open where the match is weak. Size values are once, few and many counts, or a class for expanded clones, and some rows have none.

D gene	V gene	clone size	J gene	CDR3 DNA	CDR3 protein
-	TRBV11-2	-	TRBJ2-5	TGTGCCAGCAGCTCTACGATGCTCGCGGAGACCCAGTACTTC	CASSSTMLAETQYF
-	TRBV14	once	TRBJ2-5	TGTGCCAGCAGCCAAGAAAGAGGGAAAAGGCCCATTACCCAAGAGACCCAGTACTTC	CASSQERGKRPITQETQYF
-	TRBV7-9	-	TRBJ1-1	TGTGCCAGCAGCCCCCTAGGGCCAGGGAACACTGAAGCTTTCTTT	CASSPLGPGNTEAFF
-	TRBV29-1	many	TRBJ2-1	TGCAGCGTTGCCGAGGCGGATGAGCAGTTCTTC	CSVAEADEQFF
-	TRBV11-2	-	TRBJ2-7	TGTGCCAGCAGCTTTAGGGCAGGGGATTCCTACGAGCAGTACTTC	CASSFRAGDSYEQYF
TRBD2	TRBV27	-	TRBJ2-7	TGTGCCAGCAGTTTATATGGACTAGCTTCAATTGACGAGCAGTACTTC	CASSLYGLASIDEQYF
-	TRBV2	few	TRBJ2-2	TGTGCCAGCAGTGTGTACAGGGCGGCCGGGGAGCTGTTTTTT	CASSVYRAAGELFF
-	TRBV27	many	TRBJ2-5	TGTGCCAGCAGCCACGGACGTCGAGAGACCCAGTACTTC	CASSHGRRETQYF
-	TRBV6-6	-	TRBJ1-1	TGTGCCAGCAGTTACTCAGTGGACAGAAAAGCTTTCTTT	CASSYSVDRKAFF
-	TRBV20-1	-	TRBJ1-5	TGCAGTGCTAGTAGGGAGGGCTATAGTAATCAGCCCCAGCATTTT	CSASREGYSNQPQHF
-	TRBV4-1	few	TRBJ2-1	TGCGCCAGCAGCCACAGGAGCGAGTACAATGAGCAGTTCTTC	CASSHRSEYNEQFF
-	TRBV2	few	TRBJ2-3	TGTGCCAGCAGTAGTCGGGTCGCAGATACGCAGTATTTT	CASSSRVADTQYF
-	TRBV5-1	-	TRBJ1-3	TGCGCCAGCAGCTTCTCCGACAGCCGTTCTGGAAACACCATATATTTT	CASSFSDSRSGNTIYF
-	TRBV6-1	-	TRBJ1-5	TGTGCCAGCAGTGCAGCGAGCAATCAGCCCCAGCATTTT	CASSAASNQPQHF
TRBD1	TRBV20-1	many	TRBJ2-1	TGCAGTGCTAGAGCCCTTGGACAGGGCTACAATGAGCAGTTCTTC	CSARALGQGYNEQFF
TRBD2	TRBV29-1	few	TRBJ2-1	TGCAGCGTCGGGACTATCTACAATGAGCAGTTCTTC	CSVGTIYNEQFF
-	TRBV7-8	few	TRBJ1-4	TGTGCCAGCAGCTTCCAGCTTAATGAAAAACTGTTTTTT	CASSFQLNEKLFF
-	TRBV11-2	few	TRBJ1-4	TGTGCCAGCAGCTTGACGGGAACTAATGAAAAACTGTTTTTT	CASSLTGTNEKLFF
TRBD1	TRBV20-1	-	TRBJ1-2	TGCAGTGCTCCTCGGACAGGGGGGTTAGACTATGGCTACACCTTC	CSAPRTGGLDYGYTF
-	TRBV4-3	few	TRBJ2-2	TGCGCCAGCAGCCAAGATCTTTATGGGGAGCTGTTTTTT	CASSQDLYGELFF
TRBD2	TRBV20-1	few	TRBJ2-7	TGCAGTGCTAGGACTAGCGGGCTTTACGAGCAGTACTTC	CSARTSGLYEQYF